One sample yielded the 28 T cell receptor beta chains listed below, sequenced in a study of blood T cell repertoires in COVID-19. Sequencing used immunoSEQ multiplex PCR; TCRdb keeps in-frame clones, though not all of them. The table shows about 230,000 clones, with approximately 80% occurring only once. Source material: PBMCs or T cells enriched from blood (not recorded which). The receptors shown here come from a man aged 55 to 70 who had recovered from COVID-19.

This sequence joins TRBV14 and TRBJ1-2, with TRBD1 as a possible D gene (6 bases). Germline V gives CDR1 SGHDN, CDR2 FVKESK. The CDR3 is made up of 13 amino acids. V was cut by 4 bases and J by 3 bases, with 9 bases left in between. The CDR3 nucleotides are TGTGCCAGCAGCCCGGGACATTACTATGGCTACACCTTC. Encoded protein: CASSPGHYYGYTF.

This chain uses TRBV7-9 with TRBJ2-1, with 8 bases that match TRBD1. The CDR3 has 16 amino acids. V trimming: 5 bases; J trimming: 2 bases; junction bases outside the gene matches: 8. From germline, CDR1 is SEHNR and CDR2 FQNEAQ (reference sequence). This CDR3 is CASSLGTGGAYNEQFF. CDR3 in DNA: TGTGCCAGCAGCCTAGGGACAGGTGGTGCCTACAATGAGCAGTTCTTC.

The V call is TRBV5-1, the J call TRBJ1-1; 8 bases are a match to TRBD1. Per germline, CDR1 SGHRS and CDR2 YFSETQ. The V segment lost 4 bases and the J segment 5 bases; nucleotides outside the gene matches: 10. This CDR3 is built from 15 residues. CDR3 nucleotides: TGCGCCAGCAGCGTACCAGGGGGCGTGAGGACTGAAGCTTTCTTT. Protein sequence: CASSVPGGVRTEAFF.

The chain is built from TRBV15 and TRBJ2-1; TRBD2 might be the D (6 bases). The germline V gene has CDR1 LNHNV and CDR2 YYDKDF (reference sequence). This CDR3 comprises 13 residues. V lost 1 base, J lost 8 bases, and 9 bases lay in between. In nucleotides, the CDR3 is TGTGCCACCAGCAGAGTTGGAGGGTATGAGCAGTTCTTC. Translation gives CATSRVGGYEQFF.

This clone was seen just once. The chain links TRBV2 to TRBJ1-2, with 12 bases that match TRBD1. Germline V gene lookup returns CDR1 SNHLY and CDR2 FYNNEI. The CDR3 runs to 16 residues. The V segment lost 2 bases and the J segment 4 bases; nucleotides outside the gene matches: 5. The CDR3: CASSEMGQGAVYGYTF. CDR3 in DNA: TGTGCCAGCAGTGAAATGGGACAGGGGGCCGTCTATGGCTACACCTTC. Drawing the rest from reference TRBV2 and TRBJ1-2, the complete variable domain is EPEVTQTPSHQVTQMGQEVILRCVPISNHLYFYWYRQILGQKVEFLVSFYNNEISEKSEIFDDQFSVERPDGSNFTLKIRSTKLEDSAMYFCASSEMGQGAVYGYTFGSGTRLTVV.

The chain couples TRBV30 to TRBJ1-4; TRBD1 is a possible D gene (5 bases). This CDR3 has 14 amino acids. With 3 bases removed from V and 8 bases from J, the gap between germline ends came to 16 bases. The germline gives CDR1 GTSNPN, CDR2 SVGIG (reference sequence). For the CDR3, the DNA is TGTGCCTGGAGCGCCAACGGGGGTTTGGAAAAACTGTTTTTT. Its protein product is CAWSANGGLEKLFF. Together with reference TRBV30 and TRBJ1-4, the CDR3 gives the full variable domain: SQTIHQWPATLVQPVGSPLSLECTVEGTSNPNLYWYRQAAGRGLQLLFYSVGIGQISSEVPQNLSASRPQDRQFILSSKKLLLSDSGFYLCAWSANGGLEKLFFGSGTQLSVL.

CDR3 DNA sequence: TGTGCCAGCAGTCACGACCCGGGACTAGCGGGGGGAGTGTGGGATACGCAGTATTTT. Protein product: CASSHDPGLAGGVWDTQYF. The chain recombines TRBV3-1 (or the pseudogene TRBV3-2) with TRBJ2-3; 15 bases map to TRBD2. Germline CDR1 LGHDT, CDR2 YNNKEL (reference sequence). The ends lost 6 bases at V and 6 bases at J; junction bases unmatched: 16. The CDR3 spans 19 residues.

This clone was observed a single time. V usage is TRBV19 and J usage is TRBJ2-1; 8 bases line up with TRBD1. The CDR3 totals 15 residues. Germline CDR1 is LNHDA and CDR2 is SQIVND (reference sequence). After removal of 7 bases from V and 4 bases from J, the junction contained 9 bases not matched to a gene. CDR3 region: CASTDQGARYNEQFF. Here the CDR3 DNA reads TGTGCCAGTACGGACCAGGGGGCGAGGTACAATGAGCAGTTCTTC.

This clone was counted a few times. V is TRBV21-1 and J is TRBJ1-1. TRBV21-1 is annotated as a pseudogene. The CDR3 spans 13 residues. The CDR3 DNA reads as TGTGCCAGCAGCGGGAGGGGGGATAAGGAAGCTTTCTTT. Its protein product is CASSGRGDKEAFF.

V is TRBV6-5 and J is TRBJ1-6, with TRBD1 matching 7 bases. The CDR3 length is 15 residues. The germline V gene encodes CDR1 MNHEY and CDR2 SVGAGI. Trimming at V came to 4 bases and at J to 4 bases, leaving 4 bases not matched to a gene. The CDR3 bases are TGTGCCAGCAGTTCGAGGACAGGTTATAATTCACCCCTCCACTTT. Translated, it gives CASSSRTGYNSPLHF.

The chain joins TRBV12-3 or TRBV12-4 to TRBJ1-6, with 7 nucleotides matching TRBD1. This CDR3 has 13 amino acids. The V gene end was trimmed by 6 bases and the J gene end by 8 bases; junction bases not matched to a gene: 4. CDR3 residues: CASSQTGDSPLHF. The CDR3 DNA is TGTGCCAGCAGCCAAACAGGGGATTCACCCCTCCACTTT.

The count of this clone is one. The chain uses TRBV5-5 and TRBJ1-1, with unresolved D. Germline values: CDR1 SGHKS, CDR2 YYEKEE (reference sequence). Trimming shortened V by 5 bases and J by 0 bases, and 17 bases separated the two germline ends. This CDR3 spans 16 amino acids. The CDR3 reads CASSRQGGKMNTEAFF. CDR3 DNA sequence: TGTGCCAGCAGTCGCCAAGGAGGAAAAATGAACACTGAAGCTTTCTTT.

This chain connects TRBV2 to TRBJ1-2; D is uncertain. Germline V gene sequence: CDR1 SNHLY, CDR2 FYNNEI. The CDR3 contains 13 residues. Trimming stripped 6 bases from V and 7 bases from J, with 15 bases between. This CDR3 is CASSQTYGAGYTF. The CDR3, as DNA: TGTGCCAGCAGCCAAACATACGGAGCTGGCTACACCTTC.

The V call is TRBV5-1, the J call TRBJ2-7; 8 bases align to TRBD1. This CDR3 spans 17 amino acids. V shed 0 bases and J 3 bases; nucleotides not matched to a gene: 11. Germline CDR1 reads SGHRS; CDR2 reads YFSETQ. The CDR3 nucleotides are TGCGCCAGCAGCTTGGGAGCCCCGGGACAGGTGGTCTACGAGCAGTACTTC. Its protein is CASSLGAPGQVVYEQYF.

The chain links TRBV4-3 to TRBJ1-1; D unclear. Trimming stripped 2 bases from V and 0 bases from J, with 7 bases between. This CDR3 has 14 amino acids. Germline values: CDR1 LGHNA, CDR2 YSLEER. The CDR3, as DNA: TGCGCCAGCAGCCAAACCACAGTGAACACTGAAGCTTTCTTT. Its translation: CASSQTTVNTEAFF.

The chain links TRBV4-2 to TRBJ1-6, with D possibly being TRBD1 (6 bases). The CDR3 spans 16 residues. The V gene lost 1 base and the J gene lost 9 bases, with 16 bases spanning the gap. The germline V gene encodes CDR1 LGHNA and CDR2 YNFKEQ. The CDR3 sequence: CASSQGQGQGRSPLHF. The CDR3 DNA is TGTGCCAGCAGCCAAGGCCAGGGGCAGGGACGTTCACCCCTCCACTTT.

The chain combines TRBV19 with TRBJ1-5, with unresolved D. The germline CDR1 and CDR2 sequences are LNHDA and SQIVND (reference sequence). The CDR3 consists of 13 residues. Trimming cost V 3 bases and J 3 bases, with 6 bases left between them. The CDR3 DNA reads TGTGCCAGTAGTATCACAGCCAATCAGCCCCAGCATTTT. This gives the protein CASSITANQPQHF.

This chain joins TRBV3-1 (or the pseudogene TRBV3-2) and TRBJ2-1, with D tentatively TRBD1 (5 bases). Germline V gene data show CDR1 as LGHDT and CDR2 as YNNKEL (reference sequence). The CDR3 is made up of 12 amino acids. Trimming shortened V by 4 bases and J by 4 bases, and 5 bases separated the two germline ends. In nucleotides, the CDR3 is TGTGCCAGCAGCCGACAGTACAATGAGCAGTTCTTC. Protein product: CASSRQYNEQFF.

This clone was seen only a few times. The chain links TRBV7-3 to TRBJ1-2; 10 bases match TRBD1. Germline assignment: CDR1 SGHTA and CDR2 FQGTGA. The ends lost 5 bases at V and 4 bases at J; junction bases unmatched: 10. The CDR3 is 16 amino acids. As DNA, the CDR3 is TGTGCCAGCAGCCCCTCCGGGACAGGGGCGTTCTATGGCTACACCTTC. Its translation: CASSPSGTGAFYGYTF. Variable domain in full (rest from reference TRBV7-3 and TRBJ1-2): GAGVSQTPSNKVTEKGKYVELRCDPISGHTALYWYRQSLGQGPEFLIYFQGTGAADDSGLPNDRFFAVRPEGSVSTLKIQRTERGDSAVYLCASSPSGTGAFYGYTFGSGTRLTVV.

Here the CDR3 reads CSVGDRNQPQHF. The CDR3 nucleotides read TGCAGCGTTGGGGACAGAAATCAGCCCCAGCATTTT. J is TRBJ1-5 and V is TRBV29-1, with 7 positions matching TRBD1. V lost 4 bases, J lost 4 bases, and 1 base stayed unmatched. There are 12 residues in the CDR3. CDR1 and CDR2 from the germline V gene are SQVTM and ANQGSEA.

The chain has TRBV12-3 or TRBV12-4 and TRBJ1-3; 9 bases line up with TRBD1. V dropped 6 bases and J dropped 11; count of bases not matched to a gene: 8. The length of the CDR3 is 13 residues. DNA for the CDR3: TGTGCCAGCAGACCGGACAGGGGTATCCCCATATATTTT. Protein: CASRPDRGIPIYF.

The chain uses TRBV30 and TRBJ2-7; no clear D gene. CDR1 is GTSNPN, CDR2 SVGIG, per germline (reference sequence). This CDR3 is built from 12 residues. Deletions cut 5 bases from V and 3 bases from J, with 11 bases between. Here the CDR3 DNA reads TGTGCCTGGGCCCCATCGAGCTACGAGCAGTACTTC. Amino acid sequence: CAWAPSSYEQYF.

The rearrangement joins TRBV3-1 (or the pseudogene TRBV3-2) to TRBJ1-5; TRBD1 matches at 8 bases. Germline CDR1 reads LGHDT; CDR2 reads YNNKEL (reference sequence). Unmatched junction bases numbered 8, after V lost 1 base and J lost 3 bases. The CDR3 sequence is 17 residues long. CDR3 sequence reads: CASSQGTGITINQPQHF. The CDR3 DNA is TGTGCCAGCAGCCAAGGGACAGGGATAACTATCAATCAGCCCCAGCATTTT.

V usage is TRBV9 and J usage is TRBJ1-3; no clear D. V lost 4 bases, J lost 0 bases, and 8 bases lay in between. Germline V gene data show CDR1 as SGDLS and CDR2 as YYNGEE. The CDR3 has 14 amino acids. The CDR3 region has the DNA TGTGCCAGCAGCCAAGATAGCTCTGGAAACACCATATATTTT. It translates to CASSQDSSGNTIYF.

The V call is TRBV6-5, the J call TRBJ2-7; D call uncertain. Between the trimmed V and J ends, which lost 0 bases and 4 bases, there was a span of 7 bases. Per the germline V gene, CDR1 is MNHEY and CDR2 is SVGAGI. There are 13 residues in the CDR3. For the CDR3, the DNA is TGTGCCAGCAGTTACTCTCTTTCGTACGAGCAGTACTTC. Protein sequence: CASSYSLSYEQYF.

The count of this clone is one. The V call is TRBV4-3, the J call TRBJ1-2; TRBD1 aligns across 8 bases. The germline V gene has CDR1 LGHNA and CDR2 YSLEER. The ends lost 0 bases at V and 2 bases at J; junction bases unmatched: 2. This CDR3 contains 15 residues. The CDR3 DNA reads as TGCGCCAGCAGCCAAGAAGCAGGGGGCAACTATGGCTACACCTTC. The encoded protein is CASSQEAGGNYGYTF.

V is TRBV5-4 and J is TRBJ1-6; D is unresolved. The germline V and J ends were trimmed by 4 bases and 7 bases, with 15 bases remaining between them. CDR3 length: 15 residues. Germline V gene lookup returns CDR1 SGHNT and CDR2 YYREEE (reference sequence). CDR3 protein: CASSTTGFRNSPLHF. For the CDR3, the DNA is TGTGCCAGCAGCACAACGGGGTTCAGGAATTCACCCCTCCACTTT.

The chain carries TRBV5-4 and TRBJ2-1; 9 bases are a match to TRBD2. There are 16 residues in the CDR3. V trimming: 0 bases; J trimming: 8 bases; junction bases outside the gene matches: 9. Germline V CDR1 and CDR2: SGHNT, YYREEE (reference sequence). The CDR3 DNA reads TGTGCCAGCAGCTTGGCGTCGGCTAGCGGGGCTTATGAGCAGTTCTTC. Its protein is CASSLASASGAYEQFF.